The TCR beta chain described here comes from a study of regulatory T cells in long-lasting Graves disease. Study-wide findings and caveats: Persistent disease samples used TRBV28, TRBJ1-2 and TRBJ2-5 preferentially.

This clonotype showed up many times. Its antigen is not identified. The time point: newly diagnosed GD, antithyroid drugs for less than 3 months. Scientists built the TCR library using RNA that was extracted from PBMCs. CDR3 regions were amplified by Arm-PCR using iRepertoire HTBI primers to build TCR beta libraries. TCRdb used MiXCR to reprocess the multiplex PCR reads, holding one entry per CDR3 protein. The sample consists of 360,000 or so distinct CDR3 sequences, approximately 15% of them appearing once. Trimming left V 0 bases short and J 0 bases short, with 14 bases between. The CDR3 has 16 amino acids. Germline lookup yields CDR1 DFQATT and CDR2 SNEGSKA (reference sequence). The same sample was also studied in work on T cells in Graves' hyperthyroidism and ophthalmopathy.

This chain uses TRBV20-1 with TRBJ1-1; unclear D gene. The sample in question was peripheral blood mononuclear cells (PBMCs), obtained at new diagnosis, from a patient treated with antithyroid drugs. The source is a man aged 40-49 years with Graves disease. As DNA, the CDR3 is TGCAGTGCTAGAGATAGTGCGCGAGGATTGAACACTGAAGCTTTCTTT. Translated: CSARDSARGLNTEAFF.